Below are 20 T cell receptor beta chains sequenced from a single sample in a study of shared clonotypes between healthy human individuals. Only in-frame clones appear in the TCRdb table, and some are missing; sequencing was by immunoSEQ multiplex PCR. The table has about 1 million clones, approximately 72% seen once. Sequencing was performed on memory CD4+ T cells sorted from blood. Regarding subset: CD45RA-negative fraction. The receptors derive from a man younger than 35 in good health.

The CDR3 DNA sequence: TGTGCCAGCGGGACCCAAGGGCAGAGACTACAGCCCCAGCATTTT. Protein product: CASGTQGQRLQPQHF. The V gene is TRBV28, the J gene TRBJ1-5; perhaps TRBD1 as D (5 bases). The CDR3 is 15 residues long. Per the germline V gene, CDR1 is MDHEN and CDR2 is SYDVKM. V was shortened by 8 bases and J by 7 bases, with 21 bases between the two germline ends.

This clone occurred a few times. V and J are TRBV4-1 and TRBJ2-7; 7 bases match TRBD2. Germline trimming cut 1 base from V and 2 bases from J; bases unmatched to any gene: 14. CDR3 size: 18 residues. Germline V gene data show CDR1 as MGHRA and CDR2 as YSYEKL. CDR3 nucleotides: TGCGCCAGCAGCCAAGTCAGGTCTAGCGGAGCTCCCACCTACGAGCAGTACTTC. Amino acid sequence: CASSQVRSSGAPTYEQYF.

The chain uses TRBV30 and TRBJ2-3, with D unresolved. The CDR3 runs to 13 residues. The V gene's germline CDR1 is GTSNPN and CDR2 SVGIG (reference sequence). V lost 0 bases to trimming and J lost 1 base, with 5 bases between them. CDR3 bases: TGTGCCTGGAGTGTACTACGCACAGATACGCAGTATTTT. It codes for CAWSVLRTDTQYF.

The gene calls are TRBV9 and TRBJ2-5; possibly TRBD2 for D (6 bases). Per germline, CDR1 SGDLS and CDR2 YYNGEE. This CDR3 is built from 13 residues. The V gene lost 4 bases and the J gene lost 5 bases, with 12 bases spanning the gap. The CDR3 region has the DNA TGTGCCAGCAGCCGCAGCGGAGGGGAGACCCAGTACTTC. Protein sequence: CASSRSGGETQYF.

The genes are TRBV10-2 and TRBJ2-7; 12 nucleotides line up with TRBD1. CDR1 and CDR2 from the germline V gene are WSHSY and SAAADI. V lost 6 bases and J lost 7; bases outside the gene matches: 10. There are 15 residues in the CDR3. The CDR3 nucleotides are TGCGCCAGCAGCCCAGTTGGGGACAGGGGGCGAGAGCAGTACTTC. Its protein is CASSPVGDRGREQYF.

This clone was picked up one time. The chain links TRBV18 to TRBJ2-5, with TRBD1 matching 8 bases. Germline V gives CDR1 KGHSH, CDR2 LQKENI. V was clipped by 4 bases and J by 4 bases; unmatched bases: 8. CDR3 length: 15 residues. The CDR3 spells CASSRDRGPRETQYF. The CDR3 DNA reads TGTGCCAGCTCACGCGACAGGGGCCCAAGAGAGACCCAGTACTTC.

This clone was counted between two and nine times. The CDR3 bases are TGTGCCAGCAGCCAAGGACCATATGGCTACACCTTC. Amino acid sequence: CASSQGPYGYTF. The chain joins TRBV14 to TRBJ1-2; D not resolved. Between the trimmed V and J ends, which lost 1 base and 5 bases, there was a span of 5 bases. This CDR3 contains 12 residues. The germline CDR1 and CDR2 sequences are SGHDN and FVKESK.

The chain couples TRBV2 to TRBJ1-3; no clear D gene. Per germline, CDR1 SNHLY and CDR2 FYNNEI. This CDR3 is 16 amino acids long. V shed 7 bases and J shed 0 bases, with 16 bases lying between them. The CDR3 reads CASKVGATTSGNTIYF. The DNA for the CDR3 is TGTGCCAGCAAAGTCGGAGCCACCACCTCTGGAAACACCATATATTTT.

The rearrangement uses TRBV19 and TRBJ1-1, with 8 bases matching TRBD1. J gave up 7 bases and V 1 base, and 5 bases lay outside the gene matches. The CDR3 is 14 amino acids. Germline CDR1 and CDR2: LNHDA and SQIVND (reference sequence). The DNA for the CDR3 is TGTGCCAGTAGTATAGGGCAGGGGGCCAGTGAAGCTTTCTTT. Translation gives CASSIGQGASEAFF.

The genes are TRBV6-1 and TRBJ1-2, with 7 bases fitting TRBD1. This CDR3 comprises 15 residues. The germline V gene encodes CDR1 MNHNS and CDR2 SASEGT. J gave up 0 bases and V 6 bases, and 7 bases lay outside the gene matches. CDR3: CASRFWDSSNYGYTF. CDR3 coding DNA: TGTGCCAGCAGATTTTGGGACAGCTCTAACTATGGCTACACCTTC.

The CDR3 loop is CASSQSLGQGPYEQYF. For the CDR3, the DNA is TGTGCCAGCAGCCAAAGCCTCGGACAGGGTCCCTACGAGCAGTACTTC. J is TRBJ2-7 and V is TRBV14, with 8 bases lining up with TRBD1. There are 16 residues in the CDR3. After removal of 2 bases from V and 2 bases from J, the junction contained 8 bases not matched to a gene. Germline V CDR1 and CDR2: SGHDN, FVKESK.

The chain uses TRBV18 and TRBJ2-7; 11 bases match TRBD2. V lost 6 bases to trimming and J lost 2 bases; unmatched junction nucleotides: 3. The CDR3 is 14 residues long. Germline V gene data show CDR1 as KGHSH and CDR2 as LQKENI. The CDR3 DNA reads TGTGCCAGCTCTCAGACTAGCGGGGCCTACGAGCAGTACTTC. As protein: CASSQTSGAYEQYF.

This clone was recorded once. The same CDR3 also results from other DNA sequences found in this sample. This chain joins TRBV5-1 and TRBJ2-5, with 16 bases fitting TRBD2. The length of the CDR3 is 16 residues. J gave up 2 bases and V 3 bases, and 1 base lay outside the gene matches. Germline V gene sequence: CDR1 SGHRS, CDR2 YFSETQ. The CDR3 region has the DNA TGCGCCAGCAGCTCGGGACTAGCGGGGGGGCAAGAGACCCAGTACTTC. Translated, it gives CASSSGLAGGQETQYF.

This chain joins TRBV7-8 and TRBJ2-3; TRBD1 aligns across 7 bases. V dropped 7 bases and J dropped 0; count of bases not matched to a gene: 16. This CDR3 comprises 18 residues. Germline CDR1 is SGHVS and CDR2 is FQNEAQ. CDR3 protein: CASISRDSPFRSTDTQYF. The CDR3, as DNA: TGTGCCAGCATAAGCCGGGACAGCCCTTTCCGTAGCACAGATACGCAGTATTTT.

The genes are TRBV29-1 and TRBJ2-3; D perhaps matches TRBD2 (5 bases). The V end was cut by 6 bases, the J end by 0 bases, with 10 bases between. This CDR3 has 13 residues. Per the germline V gene, CDR1 is SQVTM and CDR2 is ANQGSEA. The CDR3 DNA reads TGCAGCGTGTTAGGCGGGAGCACAGATACGCAGTATTTT. It encodes CSVLGGSTDTQYF.

This clone showed up just a few times. The chain couples TRBV20-1 to TRBJ1-1; the D gene is possibly TRBD1 (5 bases). Germline V CDR1 and CDR2: DFQATT, SNEGSKA (reference sequence). CDR3 length: 11 amino acids. Trimming shortened V by 3 bases and J by 11 bases, and 13 bases separated the two germline ends. The CDR3 DNA sequence: TGCAGTGCTAGTTATGGGGCGGGGGCTTTCTTT. Its protein is CSASYGAGAFF.

The sample holds one count of this clone. The rearrangement uses TRBV11-2 and TRBJ2-5; 10 bases line up with TRBD1. With V trimmed by 5 bases and J by 5 bases, 8 bases remained unmatched. Germline V CDR1 and CDR2: SGHAT, FQNNGV. There are 15 residues in the CDR3. The CDR3 coding sequence is TGTGCCAGCAGCGGTGGACAGGGGGTAATGGAGACCCAGTACTTC. It specifies CASSGGQGVMETQYF.

This chain connects TRBV5-6 to TRBJ1-5; D possibly corresponds to TRBD1 (6 bases). The germline V gene encodes CDR1 SGHDT and CDR2 YYEEEE. The CDR3 extends over 13 amino acids. V dropped 0 bases and J dropped 5 bases, with 6 bases sitting between them. CDR3 coding DNA: TGTGCCAGCAGCTTGGACAGGGATCAGCCCCAGCATTTT. It yields the protein CASSLDRDQPQHF.

The J gene is TRBJ2-3, the V gene TRBV4-2; TRBD2 might be the D (5 bases). Trimming removed 0 bases from V and 2 bases from J, with 15 bases in between. The germline V gene has CDR1 LGHNA and CDR2 YNFKEQ. The CDR3 totals 17 residues. The CDR3 nucleotides read TGTGCCAGCAGCCAAGACCAAGTCGGGGATTTCACAGATACGCAGTATTTT. Residues: CASSQDQVGDFTDTQYF.

DNA of the CDR3: TGCGCCAGCAGCTCCGGACAGGGGACCCACACTGAAGCTTTCTTT. Encoded protein: CASSSGQGTHTEAFF. The V gene is TRBV5-1, the J gene TRBJ1-1, with TRBD1 matching 9 bases. There are 15 residues in the CDR3. V lost 3 bases, J lost 3 bases, and 6 bases stayed unmatched. The germline gives CDR1 SGHRS, CDR2 YFSETQ. The complete variable domain, with remaining parts taken from reference TRBV5-1 and TRBJ1-1, reads KAGVTQTPRYLIKTRGQQVTLSCSPISGHRSVSWYQQTPGQGLQFLFEYFSETQRNKGNFPGRFSGRQFSNSRSEMNVSTLELGDSALYLCASSSGQGTHTEAFFGQGTRLTVV.